The 20 T cell receptor beta chains reported below all come from one sample, sequenced in a study of blood T cell repertoires in COVID-19. The assay was immunoSEQ multiplex PCR, and TCRdb's table has in-frame clones only and misses some. The repertoire has some 450,000 clones, about 90% of them found once; the top ten carry 0.8% to 0.9%. The sample comprised peripheral blood. The origin of the receptors is a young man with COVID-19, enrolled during active disease.

The V call is TRBV4-2, the J call TRBJ2-1; D remains unclear. Germline V gene data show CDR1 as LGHNA and CDR2 as YNFKEQ. CDR3 length: 16 amino acids. V was pared by 0 bases and J by 0 bases, with 9 bases between. CDR3 nucleotides: TGTGCCAGCAGCCAAGAATTGCGGAGCTCCTACAATGAGCAGTTCTTC. Protein product: CASSQELRSSYNEQFF.

V gene TRBV25-1 combines with J gene TRBJ2-1; 10 positions agree with TRBD2. The germline CDR1 and CDR2 sequences are MGHDK and SYGVNS. The CDR3 covers 15 residues. The V gene end was trimmed by 2 bases and the J gene end by 7 bases; junction bases not matched to a gene: 5. The CDR3 DNA sequence: TGTGCCAGCAGTGAAGAGCGGGGGGGCGTGAATGAGCAGTTCTTC. Protein sequence: CASSEERGGVNEQFF.

CDR3 amino acids: CASSLGASGTTYEQYF. For the CDR3, the DNA is TGCGCCAGCAGCTTGGGTGCTAGCGGGACCACCTACGAGCAGTACTTC. This rearrangement joins TRBV5-1 to TRBJ2-7; 9 positions match TRBD2. CDR3 size: 16 residues. Germline V gene data show CDR1 as SGHRS and CDR2 as YFSETQ. The trim removed 0 bases at V and 2 bases at J, leaving 6 bases unmatched.

The gene calls are TRBV20-1 and TRBJ2-2; the match to TRBD1 covers 10 bases. The CDR3 runs to 15 residues. Germline CDR1 is DFQATT and CDR2 is SNEGSKA (reference sequence). Unmatched junction bases numbered 3, after V lost 3 bases and J lost 2 bases. CDR3 DNA: TGCAGTGCTAGTGGGACAGGGGACAACACCGGGGAGCTGTTTTTT. It yields the protein CSASGTGDNTGELFF.

The genes are TRBV7-9 and TRBJ2-1; D ambiguous. The CDR3 runs to 12 residues. Germline V gene sequence: CDR1 SEHNR, CDR2 FQNEAQ (reference sequence). V dropped 1 base and J dropped 6 bases, with 4 bases sitting between them. DNA for the CDR3: TGTGCCAGCAGCTTAGTTCTCAATGAGCAGTTCTTC. This codes for CASSLVLNEQFF.

The V and J genes are TRBV27 and TRBJ1-1; the match to TRBD1 covers 9 bases. The CDR3 totals 14 residues. Germline V gene lookup returns CDR1 MNHEY and CDR2 SMNVEV (reference sequence). With V trimmed by 6 bases and J by 1 base, 3 bases remained unmatched. The CDR3 bases are TGTGCCAGCAGGCGGGACAGGGCGAACACTGAAGCTTTCTTT. Its protein is CASRRDRANTEAFF.

The V gene is TRBV5-4, the J gene TRBJ1-2, with no clear D. Trimming stripped 0 bases from V and 2 bases from J, with 8 bases between. Germline loops: CDR1 SGHNT, CDR2 YYREEE (reference sequence). The CDR3 spans 14 residues. The CDR3 DNA sequence: TGTGCCAGCAGCTTGGAATCTGCGAACTATGGCTACACCTTC. The encoded protein is CASSLESANYGYTF.

The DNA for the CDR3 is TGTGCCAGCAGTGTTGGACTGTCGGAGCAGTTCTTC. This encodes CASSVGLSEQFF. The chain uses TRBV2 and TRBJ2-1; TRBD2 is a possible D gene (5 bases). CDR1 and CDR2 from the germline V gene are SNHLY and FYNNEI. Trimming shortened V by 4 bases and J by 10 bases, and 11 bases separated the two germline ends. CDR3 length equals 12 residues. The full variable domain, in which reference TRBV2 and TRBJ2-1 provide the parts outside the CDR3, is EPEVTQTPSHQVTQMGQEVILRCVPISNHLYFYWYRQILGQKVEFLVSFYNNEISEKSEIFDDQFSVERPDGSNFTLKIRSTKLEDSAMYFCASSVGLSEQFFGPGTRLTVL.

The chain recombines TRBV5-1 with TRBJ2-7, with 7 positions matching TRBD2. Germline V gives CDR1 SGHRS, CDR2 YFSETQ. The CDR3 length is 15 residues. The V and J ends lost 4 bases and 3 bases, in that order; junction bases with no gene match: 10. CDR3 nucleotides: TGCGCCAGCAGCCCCCCAACTAGCGCACGCTACGAGCAGTACTTC. This encodes CASSPPTSARYEQYF. The full variable domain, with the rest looked up from reference TRBV5-1 and TRBJ2-7, is KAGVTQTPRYLIKTRGQQVTLSCSPISGHRSVSWYQQTPGQGLQFLFEYFSETQRNKGNFPGRFSGRQFSNSRSEMNVSTLELGDSALYLCASSPPTSARYEQYFGPGTRLTVT.

The sample holds one count of this clone. The J gene is TRBJ1-5, the V gene TRBV2; D is undetermined. CDR3 size: 12 residues. In germline, CDR1 is SNHLY, CDR2 FYNNEI. The ends were cut back, 4 bases at V and 14 bases at J, with 15 bases in the middle. The CDR3 nucleotides read TGTGCCAGCAGTGCCCCCGGGAAAATGAAGCATTTT. This gives the protein CASSAPGKMKHF.

This clone was picked up one time. The rearrangement joins TRBV6-5 to TRBJ1-5, with D hard to call. The germline V gene has CDR1 MNHEY and CDR2 SVGAGI. Trimming removed 8 bases at V and 5 bases at J, with 10 bases between. The CDR3 contains 12 residues. The CDR3 region is CASVSGDQPQHF. In DNA form, the CDR3 reads TGTGCCAGCGTCTCGGGAGATCAGCCCCAGCATTTT.

In this sample, this clone turned up once. This chain links TRBV25-1 with TRBJ1-6, with D hard to call. With 2 bases removed from V and 5 bases from J, the gap between germline ends came to 7 bases. This CDR3 is 14 amino acids long. The V gene's germline CDR1 is MGHDK and CDR2 SYGVNS. In DNA, the CDR3 is TGTGCCAGCAGTGAAACCAGGAATAATTCACCCCTCCACTTT. Protein product: CASSETRNNSPLHF.

The genes are TRBV3-1 (or the pseudogene TRBV3-2) and TRBJ2-5; 7 bases match TRBD2. CDR3 length: 15 residues. The germline V gene encodes CDR1 LGHDT and CDR2 YNNKEL (reference sequence). V was pared by 4 bases and J by 1 base, with 6 bases of the junction left unmatched. The CDR3 nucleotides read TGTGCCAGCAGCCCGCCTGGGACTACCCAAGAGACCCAGTACTTC. Its protein is CASSPPGTTQETQYF.

The rearrangement uses TRBV7-9 and TRBJ2-5; D is unclear. The CDR3 consists of 13 residues. Deletions cut 1 base from V and 2 bases from J, with 5 bases between. Germline V lookup: CDR1 SEHNR, CDR2 FQNEAQ (reference sequence). DNA of the CDR3: TGTGCCAGCAGCTTAGTGGCACAAGAGACCCAGTACTTC. Translation gives CASSLVAQETQYF.

CDR3 amino acids: CASSLRDSYTGELFF. CDR3 DNA sequence: TGTGCCAGCAGCTTACGAGACAGCTACACCGGGGAGCTGTTTTTT. The rearrangement joins TRBV7-8 to TRBJ2-2, with D perhaps TRBD1 (5 bases). The ends were cut back, 2 bases at V and 3 bases at J, with 10 bases in the middle. This CDR3 comprises 15 residues. Germline CDR1 SGHVS, CDR2 FQNEAQ.

The chain recombines TRBV7-9 with TRBJ1-2; weak D call: TRBD1 (6 bases). CDR3 length equals 16 residues. CDR1 and CDR2 (germline): SEHNR, FQNEAQ (reference sequence). V was pared by 5 bases and J by 0 bases, with 16 bases between. CDR3 in DNA: TGTGCCAGCAGCCCCCGGGACACGAACGCTAACTATGGCTACACCTTC. It is translated as CASSPRDTNANYGYTF.

The J gene is TRBJ2-3, the V gene TRBV11-1, with D possibly being TRBD1 (8 bases). V was trimmed by 7 bases and J by 0 bases, leaving 17 bases between them. The CDR3 has 16 amino acids. Looked up from germline, CDR1 is SGHAT and CDR2 is FQDESV (reference sequence). The CDR3, as DNA: TGTGCCAGCACCAGGGGGCCTAGCGGAAGCACAGATACGCAGTATTTT. It yields the protein CASTRGPSGSTDTQYF. The full variable domain, completed using reference TRBV11-1 and TRBJ2-3, is EAEVAQSPRYKITEKSQAVAFWCDPISGHATLYWYRQILGQGPELLVQFQDESVVDDSQLPKDRFSAERLKGVDSTLKIQPAELGDSAMYLCASTRGPSGSTDTQYFGPGTRLTVL.

This clone has just one count. The rearrangement uses TRBV19 and TRBJ2-2; 11 bases map to TRBD2. CDR1 is LNHDA and CDR2 is SQIVND in the germline V gene (reference sequence). V lost 3 bases and J lost 0; bases outside the gene matches: 3. The CDR3 consists of 17 residues. The CDR3 DNA reads TGTGCCAGTAGTATCACTAGCGGGAGTTCGAACACCGGGGAGCTGTTTTTT. Protein: CASSITSGSSNTGELFF.

This sequence joins TRBV19 and TRBJ2-2; 8 bases agree with TRBD1. The CDR3 loop spans 15 amino acids. With 8 bases clipped from V and 0 bases from J, the junction kept 5 bases outside the gene matches. Germline CDR1 and CDR2: LNHDA and SQIVND (reference sequence). In DNA, the CDR3 is TGTGCCAGTCAGGGGGCGGGTACGAACACCGGGGAGCTGTTTTTT. Translation gives CASQGAGTNTGELFF.

V gene TRBV7-9 combines with J gene TRBJ2-7; possibly TRBD2 for D (6 bases). Trimming removed 6 bases at V and 2 bases at J, with 14 bases between. This CDR3 has 14 residues. The germline V gene has CDR1 SEHNR and CDR2 FQNEAQ (reference sequence). The CDR3 region has the DNA TGTGCCAGCAGTTACCGGGACTCCCCCTACGAGCAGTACTTC. This encodes CASSYRDSPYEQYF. Combining the CDR3 with reference TRBV7-9 and TRBJ2-7 gives the whole variable domain DTGVSQNPRHKITKRGQNVTFRCDPISEHNRLYWYRQTLGQGPEFLTYFQNEAQLEKSRLLSDRFSAERPKGSFSTLEIQRTEQGDSAMYLCASSYRDSPYEQYFGPGTRLTVT.